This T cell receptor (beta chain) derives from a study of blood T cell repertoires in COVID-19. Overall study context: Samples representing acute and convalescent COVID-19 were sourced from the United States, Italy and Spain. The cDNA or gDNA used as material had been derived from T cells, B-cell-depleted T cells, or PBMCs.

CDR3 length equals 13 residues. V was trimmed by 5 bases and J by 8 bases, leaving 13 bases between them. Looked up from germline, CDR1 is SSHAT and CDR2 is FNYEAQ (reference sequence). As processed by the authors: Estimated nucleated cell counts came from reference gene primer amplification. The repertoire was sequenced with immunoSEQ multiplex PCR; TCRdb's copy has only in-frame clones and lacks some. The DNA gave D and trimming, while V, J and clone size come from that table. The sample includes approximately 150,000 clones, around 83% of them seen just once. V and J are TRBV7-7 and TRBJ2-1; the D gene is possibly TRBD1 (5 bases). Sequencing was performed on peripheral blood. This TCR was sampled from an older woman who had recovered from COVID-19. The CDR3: CASSADRFDEQFF. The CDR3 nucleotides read TGTGCCAGCAGCGCCGACAGATTTGATGAGCAGTTCTTC.